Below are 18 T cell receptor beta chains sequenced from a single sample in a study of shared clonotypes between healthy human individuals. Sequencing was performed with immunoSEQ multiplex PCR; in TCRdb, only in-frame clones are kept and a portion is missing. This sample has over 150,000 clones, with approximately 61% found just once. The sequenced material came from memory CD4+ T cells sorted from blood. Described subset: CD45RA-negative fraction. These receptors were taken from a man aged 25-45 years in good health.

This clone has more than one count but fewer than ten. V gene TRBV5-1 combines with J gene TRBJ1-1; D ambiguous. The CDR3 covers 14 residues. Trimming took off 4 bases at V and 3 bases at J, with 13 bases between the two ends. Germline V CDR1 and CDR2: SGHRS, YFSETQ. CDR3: CASSRSDGDTEAFF. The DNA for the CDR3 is TGCGCCAGCAGCCGGAGCGACGGGGACACTGAAGCTTTCTTT.

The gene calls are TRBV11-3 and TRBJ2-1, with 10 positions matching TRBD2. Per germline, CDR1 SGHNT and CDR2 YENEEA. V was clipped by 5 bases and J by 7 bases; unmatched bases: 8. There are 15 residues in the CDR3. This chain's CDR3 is CASSPTSGYFNEQFF. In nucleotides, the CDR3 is TGTGCCAGCAGCCCGACTAGCGGGTACTTTAATGAGCAGTTCTTC.

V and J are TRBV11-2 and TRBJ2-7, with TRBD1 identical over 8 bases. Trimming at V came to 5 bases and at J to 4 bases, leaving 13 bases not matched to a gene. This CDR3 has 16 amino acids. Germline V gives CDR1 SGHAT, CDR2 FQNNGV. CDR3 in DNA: TGTGCCAGCAGCCCCGTGGGTAGGACAGGGCAATACGAGCAGTACTTC. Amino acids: CASSPVGRTGQYEQYF.

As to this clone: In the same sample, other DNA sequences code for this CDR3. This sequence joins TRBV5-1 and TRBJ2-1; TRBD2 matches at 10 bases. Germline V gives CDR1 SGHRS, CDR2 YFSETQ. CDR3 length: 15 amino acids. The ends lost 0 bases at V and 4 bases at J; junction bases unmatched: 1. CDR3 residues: CASSLGTSGYNEQFF. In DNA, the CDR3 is TGCGCCAGCAGCTTGGGGACTAGCGGTTACAATGAGCAGTTCTTC.

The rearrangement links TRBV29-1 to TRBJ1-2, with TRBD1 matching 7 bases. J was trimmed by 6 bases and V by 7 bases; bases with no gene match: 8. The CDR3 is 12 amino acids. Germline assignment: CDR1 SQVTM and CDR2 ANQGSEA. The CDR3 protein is CSEVTGDHGYTF. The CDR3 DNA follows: TGCAGCGAAGTCACAGGGGACCATGGCTACACCTTC.

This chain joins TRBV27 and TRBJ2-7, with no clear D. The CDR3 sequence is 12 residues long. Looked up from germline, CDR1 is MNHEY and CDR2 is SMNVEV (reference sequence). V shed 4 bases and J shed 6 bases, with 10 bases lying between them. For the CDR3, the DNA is TGTGCCAGCAGTTCCCCCGGGTTCGAGCAGTACTTC. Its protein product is CASSSPGFEQYF.

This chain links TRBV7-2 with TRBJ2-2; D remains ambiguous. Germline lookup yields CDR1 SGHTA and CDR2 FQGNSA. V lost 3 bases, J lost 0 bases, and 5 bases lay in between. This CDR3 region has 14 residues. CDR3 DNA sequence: TGTGCCAGCAGCTTTACTCCGAACACCGGGGAGCTGTTTTTT. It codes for CASSFTPNTGELFF.

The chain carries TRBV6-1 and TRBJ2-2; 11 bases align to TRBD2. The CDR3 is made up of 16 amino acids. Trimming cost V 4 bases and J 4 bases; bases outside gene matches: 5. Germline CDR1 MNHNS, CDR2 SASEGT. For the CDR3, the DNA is TGTGCCAGCAGTGCGGGACTAGCGGTACCCACCGGGGAGCTGTTTTTT. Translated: CASSAGLAVPTGELFF.

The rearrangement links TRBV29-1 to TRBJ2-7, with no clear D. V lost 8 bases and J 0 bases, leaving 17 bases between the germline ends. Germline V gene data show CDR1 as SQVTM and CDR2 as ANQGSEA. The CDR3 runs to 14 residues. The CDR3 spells CSIRPVLNSYEQYF. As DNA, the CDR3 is TGCAGCATACGCCCCGTGCTTAACTCCTACGAGCAGTACTTC.

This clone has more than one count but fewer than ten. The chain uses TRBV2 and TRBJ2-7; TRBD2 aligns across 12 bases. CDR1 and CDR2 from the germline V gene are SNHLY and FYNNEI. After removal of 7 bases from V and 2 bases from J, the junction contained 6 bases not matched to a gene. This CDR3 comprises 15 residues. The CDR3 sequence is CASIPLAGGAYEQYF. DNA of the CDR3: TGTGCCAGCATCCCCCTAGCGGGAGGGGCCTACGAGCAGTACTTC.

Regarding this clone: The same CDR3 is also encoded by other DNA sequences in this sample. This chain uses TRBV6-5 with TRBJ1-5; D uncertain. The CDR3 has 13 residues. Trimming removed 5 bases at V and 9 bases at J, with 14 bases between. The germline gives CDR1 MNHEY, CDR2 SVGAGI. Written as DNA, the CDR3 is TGTGCCAGCAGTCTAAACAGAGTTCGGCCCCAGCATTTT. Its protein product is CASSLNRVRPQHF.

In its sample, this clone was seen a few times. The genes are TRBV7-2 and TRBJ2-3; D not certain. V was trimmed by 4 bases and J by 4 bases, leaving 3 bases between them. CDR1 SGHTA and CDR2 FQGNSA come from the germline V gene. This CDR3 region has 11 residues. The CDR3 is CASSWSDTQYF. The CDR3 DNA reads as TGTGCCAGCAGCTGGTCAGATACGCAGTATTTT.

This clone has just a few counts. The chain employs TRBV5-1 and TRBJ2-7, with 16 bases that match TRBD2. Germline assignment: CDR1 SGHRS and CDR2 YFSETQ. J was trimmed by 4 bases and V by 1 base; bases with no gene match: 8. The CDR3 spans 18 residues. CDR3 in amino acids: CASSLRSGTSGRAYEQYF. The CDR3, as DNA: TGCGCCAGCAGCTTGAGGTCAGGGACTAGCGGGAGGGCATACGAGCAGTACTTC.

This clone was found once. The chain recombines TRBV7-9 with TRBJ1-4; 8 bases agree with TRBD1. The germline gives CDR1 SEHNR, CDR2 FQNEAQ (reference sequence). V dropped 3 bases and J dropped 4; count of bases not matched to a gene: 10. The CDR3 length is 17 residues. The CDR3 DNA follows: TGTGCCAGCAGCTTCCTATCAGGGGGCTTTGATAATGAAAAACTGTTTTTT. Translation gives CASSFLSGGFDNEKLFF.

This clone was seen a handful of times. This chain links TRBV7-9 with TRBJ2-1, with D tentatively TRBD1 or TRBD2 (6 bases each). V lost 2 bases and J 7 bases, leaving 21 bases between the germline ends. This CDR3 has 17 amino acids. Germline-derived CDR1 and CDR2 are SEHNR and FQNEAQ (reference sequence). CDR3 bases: TGTGCCAGCAGCTTAAGGGGGGCGAGACAGACCTTTAATGAGCAGTTCTTC. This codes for CASSLRGARQTFNEQFF.

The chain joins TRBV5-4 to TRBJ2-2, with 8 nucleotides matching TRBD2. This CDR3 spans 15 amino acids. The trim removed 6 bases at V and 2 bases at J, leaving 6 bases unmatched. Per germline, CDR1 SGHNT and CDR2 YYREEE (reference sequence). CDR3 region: CASTYGTSNTGELFF. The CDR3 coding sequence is TGTGCCAGCACCTACGGGACTAGTAACACCGGGGAGCTGTTTTTT.

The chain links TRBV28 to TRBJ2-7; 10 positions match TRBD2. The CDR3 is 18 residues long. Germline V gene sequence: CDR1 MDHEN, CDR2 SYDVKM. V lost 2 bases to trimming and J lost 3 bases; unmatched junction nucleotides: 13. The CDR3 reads CASSLHFLAGEPSYEQYF. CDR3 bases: TGTGCCAGCAGTTTACACTTTCTAGCGGGAGAACCAAGCTACGAGCAGTACTTC.

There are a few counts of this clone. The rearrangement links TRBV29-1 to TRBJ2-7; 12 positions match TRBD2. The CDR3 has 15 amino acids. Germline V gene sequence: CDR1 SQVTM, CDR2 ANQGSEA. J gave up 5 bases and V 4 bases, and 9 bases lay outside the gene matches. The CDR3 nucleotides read TGCAGCGTTGCGGGAGGACTAGCGGGACTCGACGAGCAGTACTTC. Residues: CSVAGGLAGLDEQYF.